This TCR beta chain derives from a study of CD8 T cells in Susac syndrome. Turning to the study itself: Active disease was present in 5 or 6 of the sequenced Susac syndrome patients, whereas eight or nine of them were in remission.

The CDR3 length is 13 residues. The germline CDR1 and CDR2 sequences are MGHRA and YSYEKL. V lost 5 bases to trimming and J lost 2 bases, with 9 bases between them. The RNA input was roughly 0.5 to 1 ug, and it was reverse transcribed with random hexamers. Across 54 Vbeta and 13 Jbeta, TCR beta CDR3 was amplified with immunoSEQ multiplex PCR. Using its own MiXCR run on the immunoSEQ multiplex PCR reads, TCRdb lists one record per CDR3 protein. Among fewer than 150,000 distinct CDR3 sequences listed, roughly 94% were seen once. Input material: CD8+ T cells from PBMCs. The rearrangement joins TRBV4-1 to TRBJ1-1, with D possibly matching TRBD1 (6 bases). The sequence was obtained from a human donor with Susac syndrome. CDR3 residues: CASSYRVNTEAFF. For the CDR3, the DNA is TGCGCCAGCAGCTACAGGGTTAACACTGAAGCTTTCTTT.